Below are 10 T cell receptor beta chains sequenced from a single sample in a study of OX40 agonist ivuxolimab in advanced cancers. Some clones are missing from TCRdb's copy, which holds only in-frame ones; the method was immunoSEQ multiplex PCR. The sample records around 73,000 clones, over 80% being singletons. The specimen was CD4+ or CD8+ T cells sorted from blood, collected in a trial of the OX40 agonist ivuxolimab. These receptors were taken from an adult with an advanced solid tumor such as melanoma, head and neck, liver or kidney cancer.

The chain employs TRBV11-3 and TRBJ1-6; 8 bases are shared with TRBD1. From germline, CDR1 is SGHNT and CDR2 YENEEA. CDR3 length: 15 amino acids. The ends lost 6 bases at V and 10 bases at J; junction bases unmatched: 11. The CDR3 sequence: CASRYPGQENSPLHF. CDR3 sequence (DNA): TGTGCCAGCAGGTATCCGGGACAGGAAAACTCACCCCTCCACTTT.

The chain carries TRBV29-1 and TRBJ2-7; D remains ambiguous. The length of the CDR3 is 11 residues. V was pared by 4 bases and J by 5 bases, with 9 bases between. Looked up from germline, CDR1 is SQVTM and CDR2 is ANQGSEA. The CDR3 loop reads CSVVGRNEQYF. CDR3 nucleotide sequence: TGCAGCGTTGTCGGTAGGAACGAGCAGTACTTC.

The gene calls are TRBV27 and TRBJ1-5, with 8 positions matching TRBD1. V shed 7 bases, J shed 2 bases, and the junction held 4 bases outside the gene matches. Germline V gives CDR1 MNHEY, CDR2 SMNVEV (reference sequence). The CDR3 runs to 14 residues. DNA for the CDR3: TGTGCCAGCAACTCAGGGGGCGGCAATCAGCCCCAGCATTTT. Translated: CASNSGGGNQPQHF.

V is TRBV4-1 and J is TRBJ1-6, with D hard to call. CDR1 MGHRA and CDR2 YSYEKL come from the germline V gene. The CDR3 totals 15 residues. Trimming took off 1 base at V and 8 bases at J, with 12 bases between the two ends. CDR3 nucleotide sequence: TGCGCCAGCAGCCAAGTCGTCAGTGAGTATTCACCCCTCCACTTT. Protein product: CASSQVVSEYSPLHF.

The chain carries TRBV27 and TRBJ2-7, with TRBD2 identical over 14 bases. Trimming cost V 4 bases and J 5 bases; bases outside gene matches: 10. The germline V gene encodes CDR1 MNHEY and CDR2 SMNVEV (reference sequence). This CDR3 spans 17 amino acids. The CDR3 bases are TGTGCCAGCAGTTCCGGGACTAGCGGGAGAGGTCTGAACGAGCAGTACTTC. As protein: CASSSGTSGRGLNEQYF.

V usage is TRBV19 and J usage is TRBJ2-7; the match to TRBD1 covers 10 bases. V shed 4 bases and J 4 bases; nucleotides not matched to a gene: 10. CDR3 length: 16 residues. Germline V gene sequence: CDR1 LNHDA, CDR2 SQIVND (reference sequence). CDR3: CASSTGLGQGVYEQYF. The CDR3 bases are TGTGCCAGTAGTACGGGCCTAGGACAGGGGGTATACGAGCAGTACTTC.

The chain combines TRBV28 with TRBJ2-7; 14 bases align to TRBD2. Germline values: CDR1 MDHEN, CDR2 SYDVKM. Trimming took 5 bases from V and 4 from J; bases not matched to a gene: 7. CDR3 length: 16 residues. The CDR3 DNA is TGTGCCAGCAGTCCCGGGACTAGCGGGAGTGGGTACGAGCAGTACTTC. It codes for CASSPGTSGSGYEQYF.

The chain is built from TRBV4-1 and TRBJ2-7; 8 nucleotides align to TRBD2. The V and J ends lost 0 bases and 3 bases, in that order; junction bases with no gene match: 10. This CDR3 region has 17 residues. Germline assignment: CDR1 MGHRA and CDR2 YSYEKL. The CDR3 DNA sequence: TGCGCCAGCAGCCAAGATAGCCGGGGGGGCAGGGACTACGAGCAGTACTTC. It codes for CASSQDSRGGRDYEQYF.

The CDR3: CSVASGVGEQYF. For the CDR3, the DNA is TGCAGCGTTGCCTCCGGTGTGGGCGAGCAGTACTTC. The chain carries TRBV29-1 and TRBJ2-7; D is ambiguous. V was trimmed by 4 bases and J by 6 bases, leaving 13 bases between them. Germline V lookup: CDR1 SQVTM, CDR2 ANQGSEA. The CDR3 is made up of 12 amino acids.

The chain combines TRBV6-6 with TRBJ2-7; no reliable D call. Trimming pared 4 bases from V and 4 bases from J, leaving 11 bases between. CDR1 is MNHNY, CDR2 SVGAGI, per germline (reference sequence). This CDR3 has 13 amino acids. The DNA of the CDR3 is TGTGCCAGCAGTTCCCATACCCGGTACGAGCAGTACTTC. Its protein is CASSSHTRYEQYF.